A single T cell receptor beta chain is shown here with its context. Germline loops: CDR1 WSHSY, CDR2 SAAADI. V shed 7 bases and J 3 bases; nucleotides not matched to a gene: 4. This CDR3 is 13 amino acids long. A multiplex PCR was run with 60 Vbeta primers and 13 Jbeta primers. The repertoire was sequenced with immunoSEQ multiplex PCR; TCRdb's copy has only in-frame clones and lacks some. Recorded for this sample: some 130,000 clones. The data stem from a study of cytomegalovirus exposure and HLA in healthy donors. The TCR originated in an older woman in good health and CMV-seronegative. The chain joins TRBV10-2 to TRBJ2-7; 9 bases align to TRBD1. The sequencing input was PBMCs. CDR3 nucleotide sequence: TGCGCCAGCACCGGGACAGGGAACTACGAGCAGTACTTC. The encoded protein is CASTGTGNYEQYF.